This TCR beta chain was captured in a study of PD-L1 blockade in urothelial cancer. Across the study: Patients went on atezolizumab in the mid-2010s, receiving 1,200 mg intravenously every 3 weeks.

Locally advanced or metastatic urothelial carcinoma affected the patients. Per patient, between 1 and 8 samples were collected at pretreatment and on-treatment time points. Only a few counts were recorded for this clone. The protocol was immunoSEQ multiplex PCR, while the TCRdb copy is restricted to in-frame clones and leaves out a portion. The data hold tens of thousands of clones, with 80% to 90% observed a single time. Here the sequenced sample was PBMCs, taken around atezolizumab (anti-PD-L1) treatment. The source of this sequence is a middle-aged man with urothelial cancer.

CDR3: CASSFSGTGVHGGELFF. CDR3 in DNA: TGTGCCAGCAGCTTTTCTGGGACAGGGGTTCATGGCGGGGAGCTGTTTTTT. This rearrangement joins TRBV5-6 to TRBJ2-2; 10 nucleotides match TRBD1. The germline gives CDR1 SGHDT, CDR2 YYEEEE. V was clipped by 2 bases and J by 7 bases; unmatched bases: 11. The CDR3 is made up of 17 amino acids.